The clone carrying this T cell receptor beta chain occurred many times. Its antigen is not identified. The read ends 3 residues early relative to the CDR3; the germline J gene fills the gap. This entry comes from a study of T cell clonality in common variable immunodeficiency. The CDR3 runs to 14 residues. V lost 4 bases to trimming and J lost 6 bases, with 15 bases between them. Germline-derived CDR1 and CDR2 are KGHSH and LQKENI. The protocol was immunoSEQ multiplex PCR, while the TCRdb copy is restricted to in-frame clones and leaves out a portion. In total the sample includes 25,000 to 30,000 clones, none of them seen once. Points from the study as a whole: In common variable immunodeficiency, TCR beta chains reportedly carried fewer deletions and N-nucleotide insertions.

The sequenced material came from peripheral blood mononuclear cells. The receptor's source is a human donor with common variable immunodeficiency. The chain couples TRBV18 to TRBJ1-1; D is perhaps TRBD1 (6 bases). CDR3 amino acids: CASSLNRDGAEAFF. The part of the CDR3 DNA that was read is TGTGCCAGCTCACTTAACAGGGATGGGGCTGAA. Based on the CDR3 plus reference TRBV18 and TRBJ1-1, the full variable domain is NAGVMQNPRHLVRRRGQEARLRCSPMKGHSHVYWYRQLPEEGLKFMVYLQKENIIDESGMPKERFSAEFPKEGPSILRIQQVVRGDSAAYFCASSLNRDGAEAFFGQGTRLTVV.